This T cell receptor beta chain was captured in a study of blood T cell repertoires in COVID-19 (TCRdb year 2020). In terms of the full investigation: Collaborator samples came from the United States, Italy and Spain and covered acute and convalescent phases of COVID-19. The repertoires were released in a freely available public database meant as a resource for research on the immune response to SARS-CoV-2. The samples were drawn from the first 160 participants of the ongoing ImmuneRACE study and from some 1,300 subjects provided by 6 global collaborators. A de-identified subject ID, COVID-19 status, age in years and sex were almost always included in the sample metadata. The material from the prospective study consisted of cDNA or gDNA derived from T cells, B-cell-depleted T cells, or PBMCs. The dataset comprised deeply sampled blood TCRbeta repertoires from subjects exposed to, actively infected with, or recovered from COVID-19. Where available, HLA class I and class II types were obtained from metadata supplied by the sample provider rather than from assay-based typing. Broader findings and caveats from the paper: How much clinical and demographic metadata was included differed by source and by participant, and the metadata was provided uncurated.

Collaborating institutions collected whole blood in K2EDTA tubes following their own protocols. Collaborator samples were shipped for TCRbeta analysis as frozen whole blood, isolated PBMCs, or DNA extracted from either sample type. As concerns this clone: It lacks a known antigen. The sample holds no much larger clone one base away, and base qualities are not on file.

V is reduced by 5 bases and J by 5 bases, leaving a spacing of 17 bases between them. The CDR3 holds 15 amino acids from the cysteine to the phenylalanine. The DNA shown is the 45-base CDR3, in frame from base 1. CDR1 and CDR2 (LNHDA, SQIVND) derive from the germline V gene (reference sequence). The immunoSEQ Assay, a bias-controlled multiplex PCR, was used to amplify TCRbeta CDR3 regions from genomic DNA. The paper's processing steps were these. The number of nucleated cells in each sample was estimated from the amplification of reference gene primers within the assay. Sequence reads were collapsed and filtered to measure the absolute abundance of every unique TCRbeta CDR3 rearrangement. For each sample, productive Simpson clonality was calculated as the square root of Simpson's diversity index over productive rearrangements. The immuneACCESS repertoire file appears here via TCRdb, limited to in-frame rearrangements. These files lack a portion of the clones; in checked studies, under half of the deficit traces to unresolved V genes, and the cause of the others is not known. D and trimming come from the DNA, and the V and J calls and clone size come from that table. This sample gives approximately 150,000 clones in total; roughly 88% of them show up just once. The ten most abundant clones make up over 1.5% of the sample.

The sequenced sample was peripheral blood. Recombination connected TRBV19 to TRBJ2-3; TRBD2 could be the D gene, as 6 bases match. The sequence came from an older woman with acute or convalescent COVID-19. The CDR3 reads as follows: CASSVRDSRGDTQYF. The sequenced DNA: TGTGCCAGTAGTGTCCGGGACTCCCGCGGAGATACGCAGTATTTT.